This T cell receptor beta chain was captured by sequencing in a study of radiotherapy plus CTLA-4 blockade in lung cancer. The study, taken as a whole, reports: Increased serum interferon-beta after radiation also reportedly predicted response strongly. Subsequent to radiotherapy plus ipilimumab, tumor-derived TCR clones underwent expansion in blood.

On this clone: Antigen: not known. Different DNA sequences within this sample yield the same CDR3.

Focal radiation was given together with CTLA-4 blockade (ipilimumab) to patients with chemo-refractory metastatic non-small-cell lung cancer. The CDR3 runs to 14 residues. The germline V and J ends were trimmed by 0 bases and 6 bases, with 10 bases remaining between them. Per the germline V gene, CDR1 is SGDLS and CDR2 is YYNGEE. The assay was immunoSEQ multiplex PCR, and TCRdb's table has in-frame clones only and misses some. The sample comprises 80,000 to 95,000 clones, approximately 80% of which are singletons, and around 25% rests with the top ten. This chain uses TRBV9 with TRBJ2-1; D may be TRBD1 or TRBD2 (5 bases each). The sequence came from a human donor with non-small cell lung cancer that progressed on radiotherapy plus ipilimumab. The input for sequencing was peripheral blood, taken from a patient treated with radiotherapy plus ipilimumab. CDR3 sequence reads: CASSVGGRSNEQFF. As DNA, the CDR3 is TGTGCCAGCAGCGTAGGGGGACGAAGCAATGAGCAGTTCTTC.